One and the same sample provided the 14 T cell receptor beta chains below, sequenced in a study of cytomegalovirus exposure and HLA in healthy donors. PCR involved 60 Vbeta and 13 Jbeta primers. Libraries were prepared by immunoSEQ multiplex PCR; TCRdb keeps only in-frame clonotypes and omits some of them. The sample records roughly 150,000 clones, roughly four fifths being singletons. The specimen sequenced was PBMCs. The receptors derive from a man aged 40-55 years in good health and CMV-seronegative.

V and J are TRBV6-5 and TRBJ1-2, with unresolved D. CDR3 length: 16 amino acids. V lost 0 bases and J lost 4, with 15 bases in between. From germline, CDR1 is MNHEY and CDR2 SVGAGI. CDR3 nucleotide sequence: TGTGCCAGCAGTTACTCGACTACAGTAGGGAGCTATGGCTACACCTTC. It yields the protein CASSYSTTVGSYGYTF.

The chain links TRBV30 to TRBJ2-7; 11 nucleotides agree with TRBD2. V lost 0 bases and J lost 7; bases outside the gene matches: 8. Germline CDR1 and CDR2: GTSNPN and SVGIG (reference sequence). This CDR3 contains 15 residues. The CDR3 coding sequence is TGTGCCTGGAGTGTAAGGCTAGCGGGAGGTGGTGAGCAGTACGTC. Translation: CAWSVRLAGGGEQYV.

The chain recombines TRBV28 with TRBJ2-1; 7 bases agree with TRBD2. Germline loops: CDR1 MDHEN, CDR2 SYDVKM. V was clipped by 7 bases and J by 0 bases; unmatched bases: 3. CDR3 size: 14 residues. The CDR3 DNA reads as TGTGCCAGCAAAGGCGGGGGCTCCTACAATGAGCAGTTCTTC. Residues: CASKGGGSYNEQFF.

This chain uses TRBV27 with TRBJ2-2, with 10 bases identical to TRBD1. The CDR3 totals 16 residues. Germline V gene sequence: CDR1 MNHEY, CDR2 SMNVEV (reference sequence). The trim removed 3 bases at V and 2 bases at J, leaving 3 bases unmatched. The CDR3 sequence is CASSLRDRGNTGELFF. The CDR3 DNA sequence: TGTGCCAGCAGTTTGAGGGACAGGGGAAACACCGGGGAGCTGTTTTTT.

The rearrangement joins TRBV5-4 to TRBJ1-1; TRBD1 matches at 8 bases. This CDR3 region has 14 residues. Per germline, CDR1 SGHNT and CDR2 YYREEE (reference sequence). J lost 1 base, V lost 3 bases, and 2 bases had no gene match. This CDR3 is CASSWDRSNTEAFF. The CDR3 DNA reads TGTGCCAGCAGCTGGGACAGGTCGAACACTGAAGCTTTCTTT. Together with reference TRBV5-4 and TRBJ1-1, the CDR3 gives the full variable domain: ETGVTQSPTHLIKTRGQQVTLRCSSQSGHNTVSWYQQALGQGPQFIFQYYREEENGRGNFPPRFSGLQFPNYSSELNVNALELDDSALYLCASSWDRSNTEAFFGQGTRLTVV.

This chain uses TRBV6-6 with TRBJ1-2, with a tentative D call TRBD1 (5 bases). Germline CDR1 and CDR2: MNHNY and SVGAGI (reference sequence). This CDR3 contains 12 residues. The V end was cut by 11 bases, the J end by 4 bases, with 14 bases between. CDR3 sequence: CAGGGPFYGYTF. The CDR3 DNA sequence: TGTGCCGGGGGGGGACCCTTCTATGGCTACACCTTC.

The gene calls are TRBV7-8 and TRBJ2-2, with TRBD2 matching 9 bases. In germline, CDR1 is SGHVS, CDR2 FQNEAQ. CDR3 length: 19 residues. J gave up 6 bases and V 2 bases, and 16 bases lay outside the gene matches. Written as DNA, the CDR3 is TGTGCCAGCAGCTTAAGGGGTCCGGGAGCGGGAGGTATAGCCGGGGAGCTGTTTTTT. Amino acid sequence: CASSLRGPGAGGIAGELFF.

The chain has TRBV10-3 and TRBJ2-2; 7 bases fit TRBD1. V was clipped by 8 bases and J by 2 bases; unmatched bases: 5. The CDR3 contains 14 residues. Germline loops: CDR1 ENHRY, CDR2 SYGVKD. The CDR3 sequence: CAIGQAANTGELFF. As DNA, the CDR3 is TGTGCCATCGGACAGGCGGCTAACACCGGGGAGCTGTTTTTT.

This chain connects TRBV2 to TRBJ2-5; D is perhaps TRBD1 (5 bases). V lost 0 bases, J lost 5 bases, and 19 bases lay in between. Germline CDR1 is SNHLY and CDR2 is FYNNEI. The length of the CDR3 is 17 residues. The CDR3 protein is CASSEAAQAVGGETQYF. CDR3 bases: TGTGCCAGCAGTGAAGCGGCACAGGCCGTCGGTGGGGAGACCCAGTACTTC.

The chain recombines TRBV6-1 with TRBJ2-3; 9 nucleotides align to TRBD2. Germline V gene sequence: CDR1 MNHNS, CDR2 SASEGT. The CDR3 runs 17 residues. Germline trimming cut 2 bases from V and 4 bases from J; bases unmatched to any gene: 10. CDR3 sequence: CASSESLAGARADTQYF. The CDR3, as DNA: TGTGCCAGCAGTGAATCTTTAGCGGGAGCGCGCGCAGATACGCAGTATTTT.

The chain links TRBV6-1 to TRBJ2-4, with a weak D call TRBD2 (5 bases). The germline V gene has CDR1 MNHNS and CDR2 SASEGT. This CDR3 region has 15 residues. Between the trimmed V and J ends, which lost 2 bases and 1 base, there was a span of 9 bases. The CDR3 DNA sequence: TGTGCCAGCAGTGAATTCGGGGTGGCCAAAAACATTCAGTACTTC. Residues: CASSEFGVAKNIQYF.

The chain joins TRBV7-2 to TRBJ2-7; TRBD2 agrees at 9 bases. Losses at the gene ends were 2 bases for V and 7 bases for J; bases not matched to a gene: 9. This CDR3 contains 15 residues. The germline gives CDR1 SGHTA, CDR2 FQGNSA. The CDR3 loop is CASSLILGAGGEQYF. For the CDR3, the DNA is TGTGCCAGCAGCTTAATCCTGGGAGCGGGAGGAGAGCAGTACTTC.

This clone was detected many times. This chain joins TRBV27 and TRBJ1-2; TRBD1 agrees at 7 bases. Losses at the gene ends were 5 bases for V and 5 bases for J; bases not matched to a gene: 11. Germline CDR1 and CDR2: MNHEY and SMNVEV (reference sequence). This CDR3 has 15 amino acids. CDR3 in amino acids: CASSEKQGLGYGYTF. The CDR3 DNA reads TGTGCCAGCAGTGAAAAACAGGGGTTAGGGTATGGCTACACCTTC.

This clone was found a few times. The rearrangement joins TRBV27 to TRBJ2-7; no clear D gene. This CDR3 comprises 13 residues. V lost 8 bases to trimming and J lost 4 bases, with 15 bases between them. The germline V gene has CDR1 MNHEY and CDR2 SMNVEV (reference sequence). CDR3 sequence: CASAYSPEYEQYF. The DNA for the CDR3 is TGTGCCAGCGCCTACAGCCCCGAGTACGAGCAGTACTTC.